The clone carrying this T cell receptor (beta chain) was detected a few times. TCRdb's table, derived via immunoSEQ multiplex PCR, lists solely in-frame clones and lacks some. The table shows about 75,000 clones, with 79% occurring only once. The CDR3 length is 15 residues. The germline V gene encodes CDR1 MNHEY and CDR2 SVGAGI. The V gene lost 11 bases and the J gene lost 0 bases, with 17 bases spanning the gap. The data were taken from a study of blood T cell repertoires in COVID-19. Across the study: PBMCs, B-cell-depleted T cells, or T cells provided the cDNA or gDNA that made up the material.

This chain connects TRBV6-5 to TRBJ2-1; no reliable D call. Sequences were obtained from peripheral blood. The sequence derives from a woman of 80 years or more with active or convalescent COVID-19. The CDR3 DNA reads as TGTGCCGCGGCGAGGAGCGTTTTCTCCTACAATGAGCAGTTCTTC. Residues: CAAARSVFSYNEQFF.